These T cell receptor beta chains were read from a single sample in a study of breast tumors, draining lymph nodes, adjacent tissues. TCRdb re-analysed the multiplex PCR reads in MiXCR, keeping a single row per CDR3 protein. The repertoire holds under 150,000 distinct CDR3 sequences, with around 20% as singletons. The sequenced sample was axillary lymph node tissue. Receptors originate from a female donor with breast cancer. Some clones in this sample may be carry-over from other donors' samples. Both conserved end residues are part of each CDR3. A D gene is named only where the DNA matches it firmly. The size entry is marked missing in some rows and otherwise reads once, few, many or a size class.

d_call | j_call | v_call | clone_size | cdr3_aa | cdr3_nt
NA | TRBJ2-2 | TRBV20-1 | many | CSAGAAKSTGELFF | TGCAGTGCTGGAGCGGCCAAGAGTACCGGGGAGCTGTTTTTT
NA | TRBJ2-7 | TRBV9 | many | CASSLTRRTTYEQYF | TGTGCCAGCAGCCTGACCCGGCGGACCACCTACGAGCAGTACTTC
NA | TRBJ2-3 | TRBV6-1 | many | CAKAGTSTDTQYF | TGTGCCAAGGCCGGGACTAGCACAGATACGCAGTATTTT
TRBD2 | TRBJ2-2 | TRBV9 | many | CASSVAGLAGGTGELFF | TGTGCCAGCAGCGTAGCAGGGCTAGCGGGTGGTACCGGGGAGCTGTTTTTT
TRBD1 | TRBJ1-3 | TRBV7-2 | many | CASSLGGGQGYTIYF | TGTGCCAGCAGCTTAGGTGGGGGACAGGGCTACACCATATATTTT
NA | TRBJ2-5 | TRBV20-1 | many | CSARSTGGTQYF | TGCAGTGCCCGGTCGACAGGCGGGACCCAGTACTTC
NA | TRBJ2-3 | TRBV20-1 | many | CSAGVPKGTDTQYF | TGCAGTGCTGGAGTGCCGAAGGGCACAGATACGCAGTATTTT
TRBD2 | TRBJ2-1 | TRBV5-1 | many | CASSLEGLAGPLVF | TGCGCCAGCAGCTTGGAGGGGCTAGCGGGGCCCTTAGTCTTC
NA | TRBJ2-3 | TRBV28 | few | CASSLSSRGTQYF | TGTGCCAGCAGTTTATCTTCCCGGGGTACGCAGTATTTT
NA | TRBJ2-1 | TRBV4-1 | many | CASSQAPFRRKNEQFF | TGCGCCAGCAGCCAAGCCCCATTCAGGAGAAAGAATGAGCAGTTCTTC
NA | TRBJ1-5 | TRBV5-1 | NA | CASSPGQGNQPQHF | TGCGCCAGTTCGCCGGGACAAGGCAATCAGCCCCAGCATTTT
NA | TRBJ2-5 | TRBV28 | many | CASSLFRKETQYF | TGTGCCAGCAGTTTATTCAGAAAAGAGACCCAGTACTTC
NA | TRBJ2-1 | TRBV6-6 | many | CASSLIPGVPNEQFF | TGTGCCAGCAGTTTGATACCGGGAGTGCCCAATGAGCAGTTCTTC
TRBD2 | TRBJ2-5 | TRBV6-5 | many | CASSQTSGQETQYF | TGTGCCAGCAGCCAGACTAGCGGGCAAGAGACCCAGTACTTC
NA | TRBJ1-6 | TRBV14 | many | CASRQQGGNSPLHF | TGTGCCAGCAGACAACAGGGAGGTAATTCACCCCTCCACTTT
NA | TRBJ2-1 | TRBV19 | many | CATTAGGSYNEQFF | TGTGCCACGACGGCGGGCGGCTCCTACAATGAGCAGTTCTTC
TRBD2 | TRBJ2-7 | TRBV10-3 | many | CAISEFREEGEQYF | TGTGCCATCAGTGAGTTTCGGGAGGAGGGCGAGCAGTACTTC
NA | TRBJ2-3 | TRBV18 | many | CASFRPPGREDTQYF | TGTGCCAGCTTTAGACCCCCCGGCCGGGAAGATACGCAGTATTTT
TRBD2 | TRBJ2-1 | TRBV20-1 | many | CSARGGGELAGAFLDEQFF | TGCAGTGCTAGAGGGGGGGGGGAACTAGCGGGAGCGTTTTTGGATGAGCAGTTCTTC
NA | TRBJ1-1 | TRBV4-1 | NA | CASSQGGRTEAFF | TGCGCCAGCAGCCAGGGAGGGCGCACTGAAGCTTTCTTT
TRBD2 | TRBJ2-2 | TRBV10-3 | few | CAISPNLAGNTGELFF | TGTGCCATCAGTCCCAACCTAGCGGGGAACACCGGGGAGCTGTTTTTT
NA | TRBJ2-5 | TRBV5-4 | few | CASSLVQDPQETQYF | TGTGCCAGCAGCTTGGTACAGGATCCCCAAGAGACCCAGTACTTC
NA | TRBJ2-1 | TRBV5-1 | NA | CTSSLNGSPQLNNEQFF | TGCACCAGCAGCTTGAACGGGAGTCCGCAATTAAACAATGAGCAGTTCTTC
TRBD2 | TRBJ2-3 | TRBV5-1 | many | CASSFGREVTDTQYF | TGCGCCAGCAGCTTTGGGCGGGAGGTAACAGATACGCAGTATTTT
NA | TRBJ1-3 | TRBV6-1 | many | CASSGGGQFLRGNTIYF | TGTGCCAGCAGTGGGGGGGGTCAGTTTTTACGTGGAAACACCATATATTTT
TRBD2 | TRBJ2-7 | TRBV5-6 | many | CASSQIGGRAQVWHEQYF | TGTGCCAGCAGTCAAATCGGGGGGAGGGCCCAAGTTTGGCACGAGCAGTACTTC
NA | TRBJ2-2 | TRBV19 | many | CASTPGQSTGELFF | TGTGCCAGTACCCCCGGACAGAGCACCGGGGAGCTGTTTTTT
TRBD1 | TRBJ2-2 | TRBV18 | many | CASSFDRGTNTGELFF | TGTGCCAGCTCATTCGACAGGGGCACGAACACCGGGGAGCTGTTTTTT
NA | TRBJ1-6 | TRBV7-9 | many | CASSHGARQDSPLHF | TGTGCCAGCAGCCACGGGGCCCGCCAGGATTCACCCCTCCACTTT
TRBD1 | TRBJ1-2 | TRBV27 | NA | CASSFSPRTGLYGYTF | TGTGCCAGCAGTTTCTCCCCCAGGACAGGGCTTTATGGCTACACCTTC
NA | TRBJ2-1 | TRBV5-4 | many | CASSLGLVSYNEQFF | TGTGCCAGCAGCTTGGGACTAGTCTCCTACAATGAGCAGTTCTTC
NA | TRBJ1-2 | TRBV28 | once | CASSLPDRAWKGYTF | TGTGCCAGCAGTCTTCCGGACCGAGCGTGGAAGGGCTACACCTTC
TRBD2 | TRBJ2-1 | TRBV29-1 | many | CSVVVGGKGEQFF | TGCAGCGTTGTTGTGGGAGGGAAGGGTGAGCAGTTCTTC
NA | TRBJ1-1 | TRBV3-1 | NA | CASSQGGSEAFF | TGTGCCAGCAGCCAGGGCGGATCTGAAGCTTTCTTT
NA | TRBJ2-1 | TRBV20-1 | many | CSASTGSYEQFF | TGCAGTGCTAGTACCGGGAGCTATGAGCAGTTCTTC
TRBD1 | TRBJ1-2 | TRBV2 | many | CASVGQGNGYTF | TGTGCCAGCGTGGGACAGGGGAATGGCTACACCTTC
NA | TRBJ2-5 | TRBV2 | few | CASSIPGEETQYF | TGTGCCAGCAGTATCCCAGGGGAGGAGACCCAGTACTTC
NA | TRBJ2-1 | TRBV11-2 | many | CASSSILTSALGEQFF | TGTGCCAGCAGCTCCATTTTGACTAGTGCCTTGGGGGAGCAGTTCTTC
TRBD2 | TRBJ2-7 | TRBV28 | few | CASSHRGRASVYEQYF | TGTGCCAGCAGTCATAGAGGGAGGGCCTCAGTCTACGAGCAGTACTTC
NA | TRBJ2-6 | TRBV19 | NA | CASSNSGANVLTF | TGTGCCAGTAGTAACTCTGGGGCCAACGTCCTGACTTTC
TRBD2 | TRBJ2-7 | TRBV5-4 | many | CASSLTGLAGGKQYF | TGTGCCAGCAGCTTGACGGGACTAGCGGGAGGGAAGCAGTACTTC
TRBD2 | TRBJ2-2 | TRBV19 | NA | CASRIGGLDSPGELFF | TGTGCCAGCCGAATTGGGGGACTAGATTCGCCCGGGGAGCTGTTTTTT
NA | TRBJ1-5 | TRBV6-5 | NA | CASSYSKGNQPQHF | TGTGCCAGCAGTTACTCGAAGGGTAATCAGCCCCAGCATTTT
TRBD1 | TRBJ1-6 | TRBV6-5 | many | CASSYRTGGAEGSPLHF | TGTGCCAGCAGTTACAGGACAGGGGGCGCAGAGGGTTCACCCCTCCACTTT
NA | TRBJ2-7 | TRBV29-1 | many | CSVEVGGRAYEQYF | TGCAGCGTTGAAGTAGGAGGTAGGGCCTACGAGCAGTACTTC
NA | TRBJ1-2 | TRBV28 | NA | CASRPLGSNCGYTF | TGTGCCAGCAGACCTCTGGGCTCTAACTGTGGCTACACCTTC
NA | TRBJ2-6 | TRBV24-1 | many | CATSETGGAGANVLTF | TGTGCCACCAGTGAAACGGGGGGCGCTGGGGCCAACGTCCTGACTTTC
TRBD2 | TRBJ2-2 | TRBV5-1 | many | CASSLSSLRLAAGELFF | TGCGCCAGCAGCTTGTCCTCATTGAGACTAGCGGCCGGGGAGCTGTTTTTT
NA | TRBJ2-6 | TRBV6-5 | few | CASSSQALGSGANALTF | TGTGCCAGCAGTTCTCAGGCTCTTGGCTCTGGGGCCAACGCCCTGACTTTC
TRBD1 | TRBJ1-4 | TRBV12-3/TRBV12-4 | NA | CASSRDRATEKLFF | TGTGCCAGCAGTCGGGACAGGGCGACTGAAAAACTGTTTTTT
TRBD2 | TRBJ2-3 | TRBV5-1 | many | CASSLGLAGRGRSTDTQYF | TGCGCCAGCAGCTTGGGACTAGCGGGAAGGGGTAGGAGCACAGATACGCAGTATTTT
NA | TRBJ2-7 | TRBV28 | few | CASSLAGSLSYEQYF | TGTGCCAGCAGTTTAGCGGGAAGCCTCTCCTACGAGCAGTACTTC
NA | TRBJ1-3 | TRBV19 | NA | CTSTQGFSGNTIYF | TGTACCAGTACCCAGGGATTCTCTGGAAACACCATATATTTT
NA | TRBJ2-2 | TRBV6-1 | NA | CATPRDFGELFF | TGTGCCACTCCCCGGGACTTCGGGGAGCTGTTTTTT
NA | TRBJ1-4 | TRBV2 | many | CASKGEGEKLFF | TGTGCCAGCAAGGGGGAAGGGGAAAAACTGTTTTTT
TRBD2 | TRBJ2-5 | TRBV24-1 | few | CATSDPGLGHTQYF | TGTGCCACCAGTGATCCCGGACTAGGACATACCCAGTACTTC
NA | TRBJ1-5 | TRBV28 | few | CASRVVVNQPQHF | TGTGCCAGCAGGGTAGTGGTGAATCAGCCCCAGCATTTT
TRBD1 | TRBJ1-3 | TRBV11-2 | many | CASSPSRGGGNTIYF | TGTGCCAGCAGCCCATCCAGGGGGGGTGGAAACACCATATATTTT
TRBD2 | TRBJ2-3 | TRBV20-1 | many | CSARRGLAGGPADTQYF | TGCAGTGCTAGGAGGGGACTAGCGGGAGGGCCGGCAGATACGCAGTATTTT